Here is one TCR beta chain with its context. The antigen remains unidentified. The junction departs from germline at one end; a sequencing error may be responsible. Patients picked for sequencing had shown CD8+CD57+ cell expansion detected by flow cytometry. Severe acquired aplastic anemia was diagnosed in all patients. Patients had not yet gotten any therapy when their blood was taken for sampling. The data derive from a study of CD8+CD57+ T cells in acquired aplastic anemia. Overall study context: Mean DNA quantity obtained from sorted CD4+ and CD8+ cells was 3.2 ug. Findings and caveats of the study: Between patients and controls, around 27 CD8+ CDR3 sequences were found in common.

Looked up from germline, CDR1 is SGHTA and CDR2 is FQGNSA. This CDR3 has 12 amino acids. Profiles of TCR beta VDJ and CDR3 were generated from a genomic DNA template. TCRdb independently ran MiXCR on the reads; one entry per CDR3 protein. The table has around 200,000 distinct CDR3 sequences, roughly 45% seen once. The chain joins TRBV7-2 to TRBJ2-3; D is perhaps TRBD1 (5 bases). This receptor was obtained from a human donor with aplastic anemia. The sample taken for sequencing was sorted CD4+, CD8+, or CD8+CD57+ T cells (not recorded which) from PBMCs. CDR3 in DNA: TGTGCCAACAGCTCTCACAGGGATACGCAGTATTTT. Its protein is CANSSHRDTQYF. The full variable domain, with the rest looked up from reference TRBV7-2 and TRBJ2-3, is GAGVSQSPSNKVTEKGKDVELRCDPISGHTALYWYRQSLGQGLEFLIYFQGNSAPDKSGLPSDRFSAERTGGSVSTLTIQRTQQEDSAVYLCANSSHRDTQYFGPGTRLTVL.